This TCR beta chain was recorded in a study of blood T cell repertoires in COVID-19. Study details: The origin of the acute and convalescent COVID-19 samples was the United States, Italy and Spain. Sources were T cells, B-cell-depleted T cells, or PBMCs; the material itself was cDNA or gDNA.

J was trimmed by 2 bases and V by 4 bases; bases with no gene match: 5. CDR3 length: 15 amino acids. Germline CDR1 reads MGHDK; CDR2 reads SYGVNS. In the authors' workflow: Using reference gene primer amplification, nucleated cell counts were estimated. Profiled with immunoSEQ multiplex PCR; TCRdb holds only in-frame clones, not every one. For V, J and clone size, that table is used; D and trimming come from the DNA. Here the sample spans under 250,000 clones, about 86% being singletons. This clone was detected only a few times. Sequencing was performed on peripheral blood. The chain joins TRBV25-1 to TRBJ1-5; 7 positions agree with TRBD1. This receptor was taken from a man aged 50-60 years with active or convalescent COVID-19. Written as DNA, the CDR3 is TGTGCCAGCAGTGTTCCTGACAGGGGCAATCAGCCCCAGCATTTT. As protein: CASSVPDRGNQPQHF.